This T cell receptor beta chain comes out of a study of molecular identifiers for immune sequencing clone quantification. Trimming shortened V by 4 bases and J by 3 bases, and 6 bases separated the two germline ends. Germline V gives CDR1 SQVTM, CDR2 ANQGSEA. The CDR3 length is 11 residues. Sorting defined naive CD8 T cells as CD8+CD4-CCR7+CD45RA+. At least ten counts were recorded for this clonotype. Its target is not known. Study-wide findings and caveats: Among 1 million or so naive cells, as was reported, spiked Jurkat TCR RNA from one cell was detectable.

MiXCR was run by TCRdb on the PCR reads, yielding one entry per CDR3 protein. The top ten hold about 1.5% of the sample, which has tens of thousands of distinct CDR3 sequences, roughly 20% seen once. Material for sequencing was naive CD8+ T cells from blood, with Jurkat cell RNA spiked in. Subset reported: FACS-sorted CD8+CD4-CCR7+CD45RA+ naive T cells. V is TRBV29-1 and J is TRBJ1-1, with a possible D match to TRBD1 (5 bases). The clonotype was recovered from a human donor in good health. Some libraries in this study had Jurkat cell RNA spiked in. The CDR3 loop reads CSVVGDTEAFF. CDR3 sequence (DNA): TGCAGCGTTGTGGGGGACACTGAAGCTTTCTTT.